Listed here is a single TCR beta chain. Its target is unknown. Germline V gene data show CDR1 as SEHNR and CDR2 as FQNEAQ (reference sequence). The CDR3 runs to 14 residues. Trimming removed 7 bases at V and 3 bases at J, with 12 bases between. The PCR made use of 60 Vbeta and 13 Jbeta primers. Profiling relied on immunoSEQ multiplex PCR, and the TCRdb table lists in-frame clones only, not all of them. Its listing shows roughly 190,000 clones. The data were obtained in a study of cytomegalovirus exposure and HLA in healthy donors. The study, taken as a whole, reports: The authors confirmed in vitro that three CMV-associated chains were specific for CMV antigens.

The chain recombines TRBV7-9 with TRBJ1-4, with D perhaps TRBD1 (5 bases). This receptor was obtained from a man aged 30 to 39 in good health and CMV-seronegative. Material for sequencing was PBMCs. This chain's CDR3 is CASNDSPSNEKLFF. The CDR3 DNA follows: TGTGCCAGCAACGACAGTCCCTCTAATGAAAAACTGTTTTTT.